This T cell receptor beta chain originates from a study of blood T cell repertoires in COVID-19. In the study overall: T cells, B-cell-depleted T cells, or PBMCs supplied cDNA or gDNA.

Germline CDR1 is MNHEY and CDR2 is SMNVEV (reference sequence). Germline trimming cut 5 bases from V and 1 base from J; bases unmatched to any gene: 4. This CDR3 contains 16 residues. TCRdb's copy holds only in-frame clones and misses some; the assay was immunoSEQ multiplex PCR. The table lists fewer than 250,000 clones, 83% of them singletons. Up to 2 weeks before entering the study, exposed participants had met a COVID-19 case. The TCR originated in a woman aged 40 to 55 who had been exposed to COVID-19. The J gene is TRBJ1-6, the V gene TRBV27; TRBD1 matches 8 bases. Sequencing was done on a sample of PBMCs or T cells enriched from blood (not recorded which). The DNA of the CDR3 is TGTGCCAGCAGTCCAGGGGGCGCGTCCTATAATTCACCCCTCCACTTT. Translation gives CASSPGGASYNSPLHF.